Presented here are 29 T cell receptor beta chains from one specimen sequenced in a study of T cell responses to AZD1222 COVID-19 vaccine. Here immunoSEQ multiplex PCR was the method, and the copy in TCRdb shows in-frame clones only, minus some. The repertoire has some 75,000 clones, about 88% of them found once; the top ten carry approximately 11%. The source material was peripheral blood, sampled on day 0 of AZD1222 vaccination. Receptors originate from an adult in good health.

The rearrangement joins TRBV5-1 to TRBJ2-1, with TRBD2 as a possible D gene (6 bases). CDR3 size: 13 residues. The V gene's germline CDR1 is SGHRS and CDR2 YFSETQ. Trimming took off 6 bases at V and 7 bases at J, with 14 bases between the two ends. The CDR3 DNA is TGCGCCAGCACCTCACGACTAGTTAATGAGCAGTTCTTC. Translating gives CASTSRLVNEQFF.

The CDR3 region is CASTFSKSGDRNKCEQYF. The CDR3 bases are TGTGCCAGCACCTTCTCGAAATCCGGGGACAGAAATAAATGCGAGCAGTACTTC. The chain has TRBV6-9 and TRBJ2-7; the match to TRBD1 covers 7 bases. The trim removed 7 bases at V and 6 bases at J, leaving 24 bases unmatched. Per germline, CDR1 MNHGY and CDR2 SVAAGI. The CDR3 is 18 residues long.

This clone is a singleton in its sample. The CDR3 DNA reads as TGCGCCAGCAGCTTGTTAGGACAGGGAGTGCGGGGTAATGAAAAACTGTTTTTT. Encoded protein: CASSLLGQGVRGNEKLFF. The V call is TRBV5-1, the J call TRBJ1-4, with 8 bases lining up with TRBD1. This CDR3 has 18 amino acids. Germline V gene data show CDR1 as SGHRS and CDR2 as YFSETQ. J lost 4 bases, V lost 1 base, and 12 bases had no gene match.

The chain employs TRBV2 and TRBJ1-2; TRBD1 aligns across 8 bases. Germline V CDR1 and CDR2: SNHLY, FYNNEI. The CDR3 is 15 amino acids. The junction had 10 bases not matched to a gene; V was cut back by 6 bases and J by 4 bases. DNA of the CDR3: TGTGCCAGCAGCCAAGGACAGGGACGGGGCTATGGCTACACCTTC. Protein product: CASSQGQGRGYGYTF.

This clone was found once. V usage is TRBV13 and J usage is TRBJ2-7, with D maybe TRBD1 (6 bases). The CDR3 consists of 17 residues. V dropped 6 bases and J dropped 4 bases, with 25 bases sitting between them. Germline-derived CDR1 and CDR2 are PRHDT and FYEKMQ (reference sequence). The CDR3 loop is CASSSTSWTDPLYEQYF. The CDR3 bases are TGTGCCAGCAGTTCCACCTCCTGGACAGACCCCTTATACGAGCAGTACTTC.

The CDR3 DNA reads TGCGCCAGCAGCCAAGGGACGGGGGTTACGAACACCGGGGAGCTGTTTTTT. Protein: CASSQGTGVTNTGELFF. The chain links TRBV4-1 to TRBJ2-2; D is perhaps TRBD2 (6 bases). V was shortened by 1 base and J by 0 bases, with 12 bases between the two germline ends. Germline V gives CDR1 MGHRA, CDR2 YSYEKL. This CDR3 is built from 17 residues.

The V and J genes are TRBV5-5 and TRBJ2-5, with a possible D match to TRBD2 (7 bases). V was pared by 0 bases and J by 3 bases, with 15 bases between. Germline V CDR1 and CDR2: SGHKS, YYEKEE (reference sequence). The CDR3 has 16 amino acids. The CDR3 protein is CASSLVRRGPEETQYF. The CDR3 bases are TGTGCCAGCAGCTTGGTCCGGCGGGGGCCCGAAGAGACCCAGTACTTC. Full variable domain (rest looked up from reference TRBV5-5 and TRBJ2-5): DAGVTQSPTHLIKTRGQQVTLRCSPISGHKSVSWYQQVLGQGPQFIFQYYEKEERGRGNFPDRFSARQFPNYSSELNVNALLLGDSALYLCASSLVRRGPEETQYFGPGTRLLVL.

The chain carries TRBV28 and TRBJ1-5; D unclear. Per germline, CDR1 MDHEN and CDR2 SYDVKM. The CDR3 spans 15 residues. V was shortened by 6 bases and J by 4 bases, with 16 bases between the two germline ends. The CDR3 is CASSNRRAFNQPQHF. CDR3 nucleotide sequence: TGTGCCAGCAGCAACCGGAGGGCGTTTAATCAGCCCCAGCATTTT.

The rearrangement uses TRBV6-4 and TRBJ1-6; D might be TRBD1 (5 bases). The CDR3 runs 14 residues. The V gene's germline CDR1 is MRHNA and CDR2 SNTAGT. V dropped 8 bases and J dropped 6 bases, with 14 bases sitting between them. CDR3: CASSRDGPNSPLHF. As DNA, the CDR3 is TGTGCCAGCTCCCGGGACGGACCTAATTCACCCCTCCACTTT.

V gene TRBV15 combines with J gene TRBJ2-1, with 12 nucleotides matching TRBD2. Germline trimming cut 0 bases from V and 9 bases from J; bases unmatched to any gene: 9. The CDR3 has 17 residues. Germline loops: CDR1 LNHNV, CDR2 YYDKDF (reference sequence). CDR3 protein: CATSRDPRLAGEGEQFF. CDR3 sequence (DNA): TGTGCCACCAGCAGAGATCCAAGACTAGCGGGAGAAGGTGAGCAGTTCTTC.

The chain carries TRBV5-1 and TRBJ1-2; TRBD1 is a possible D gene (5 bases). Per the germline V gene, CDR1 is SGHRS and CDR2 is YFSETQ. The length of the CDR3 is 14 residues. Trimming stripped 4 bases from V and 1 base from J, with 11 bases between. Here the CDR3 DNA reads TGCGCCAGCAGCCCACCGACAGATAACTATGGCTACACCTTC. This sequence encodes CASSPPTDNYGYTF.

The genes are TRBV4-1 and TRBJ1-4, with D uncertain. CDR3 length equals 15 residues. The V end lost 0 bases, the J end lost 0 bases, and 5 bases lay between the germline ends. Germline V lookup: CDR1 MGHRA, CDR2 YSYEKL. The CDR3 sequence is CASSQDESTNEKLFF. CDR3 DNA: TGCGCCAGCAGCCAAGATGAGTCAACTAATGAAAAACTGTTTTTT.

This sequence joins TRBV28 and TRBJ2-3; D assignment may be TRBD1 or TRBD2 (5 bases each). Trimming shortened V by 11 bases and J by 1 base, and 16 bases separated the two germline ends. Looked up from germline, CDR1 is MDHEN and CDR2 is SYDVKM. The CDR3 has 14 amino acids. DNA of the CDR3: TGTGCCCCCCCCGAGAGGGGAGGCACAGATACGCAGTATTTT. Translating gives CAPPERGGTDTQYF.

The chain uses TRBV27 and TRBJ1-6; D uncertain. This CDR3 region has 12 residues. Looked up from germline, CDR1 is MNHEY and CDR2 is SMNVEV (reference sequence). Trimming shortened V by 6 bases and J by 6 bases, and 6 bases separated the two germline ends. The CDR3 sequence: CASSLTNSPLHF. The CDR3 DNA sequence: TGTGCCAGCAGCCTAACTAATTCACCCCTCCACTTT.

The V call is TRBV2, the J call TRBJ1-4; possible D gene TRBD1, 6 bases. Trimming removed 4 bases at V and 8 bases at J, with 11 bases between. Germline loops: CDR1 SNHLY, CDR2 FYNNEI. CDR3 length equals 13 residues. This CDR3 reads CASSVSGEEKLFF. CDR3 in DNA: TGTGCCAGCAGTGTGTCAGGGGAGGAAAAACTGTTTTTT.

The rearrangement uses TRBV5-6 and TRBJ2-7, with D possibly being TRBD1 (5 bases). The CDR3 is 14 residues long. V was cut by 0 bases and J by 3 bases, with 10 bases left in between. CDR1 is SGHDT and CDR2 is YYEEEE in the germline V gene. CDR3 in amino acids: CASSLAQGIYEQYF. CDR3 DNA sequence: TGTGCCAGCAGCTTGGCGCAGGGTATCTACGAGCAGTACTTC.

The chain carries TRBV4-1 and TRBJ1-1; D remains ambiguous. The CDR3 is 14 amino acids. Trimming removed 5 bases at V and 0 bases at J, with 10 bases between. The germline V gene encodes CDR1 MGHRA and CDR2 YSYEKL. CDR3 DNA: TGCGCCAGCAGCTTAGGAGCTGTGAACACTGAAGCTTTCTTT. Residues: CASSLGAVNTEAFF.

The chain links TRBV18 to TRBJ1-6; possibly TRBD1 for D (6 bases). Per the germline V gene, CDR1 is KGHSH and CDR2 is LQKENI. Trimming took off 1 base at V and 7 bases at J, with 11 bases between the two ends. CDR3 length equals 15 residues. CDR3 sequence (DNA): TGTGCCAGCTCACCACAGGACAGTTCCAATTCACCCCTCCACTTT. It yields the protein CASSPQDSSNSPLHF.

This chain connects TRBV11-3 to TRBJ1-6; D is possibly TRBD1 (5 bases). CDR1 and CDR2 from the germline V gene are SGHNT and YENEEA. V was clipped by 4 bases and J by 5 bases, with 12 bases between them. The CDR3 sequence is 15 residues long. In nucleotides, the CDR3 is TGTGCCAGCAGCTCCGGGACGGGAGATAATTCACCCCTCCACTTT. Protein sequence: CASSSGTGDNSPLHF.

A single count supports this clone. One junction end does not reproduce the germline sequence, and a read error may be involved. J is TRBJ2-6 and V is TRBV4-2, with 8 nucleotides matching TRBD1. The CDR3 is 18 residues long. Germline-derived CDR1 and CDR2 are LGHNA and YNFKEQ. As DNA, the CDR3 is TGTGCCGGCAGCCAAGCCGGGACAGGAGGCTCTGGGGCCAACGTCCTGACTTTC. Translating gives CAGSQAGTGGSGANVLTF.

In regard to this clone: At one end the junction does not follow the germline gene, possibly because of a read error. This chain joins TRBV6-5 and TRBJ2-2, with D possibly matching TRBD1 (6 bases). Germline V gene sequence: CDR1 MNHEY, CDR2 SVGAGI. The CDR3 is 14 residues long. DNA of the CDR3: TGTGCCAGCAGTACACAGGGAATCCACCGGGGAGCTGTTTTT. Translated, it gives CASSTQGIHRGAVF.

V is TRBV19 and J is TRBJ1-5, with TRBD1 as a possible D gene (6 bases). The CDR3 sequence is 16 residues long. V was trimmed by 5 bases and J by 3 bases, leaving 17 bases between them. Germline lookup yields CDR1 LNHDA and CDR2 SQIVND (reference sequence). CDR3 in DNA: TGTGCCAGTAGTCCCCGTGGGGGCCCTTCCAATCAGCCCCAGCATTTT. Its protein product is CASSPRGGPSNQPQHF.

V usage is TRBV28 and J usage is TRBJ1-1; unclear D gene. The CDR3 length is 12 residues. With 6 bases removed from V and 7 bases from J, the gap between germline ends came to 12 bases. Germline V gene sequence: CDR1 MDHEN, CDR2 SYDVKM. CDR3 nucleotide sequence: TGTGCCAGCAGCCGAGCAAGTTTTGAAGCTTTCTTT. This encodes CASSRASFEAFF.

This chain uses TRBV9 with TRBJ1-6, with D perhaps TRBD1 (5 bases). Germline assignment: CDR1 SGDLS and CDR2 YYNGEE. Trimming stripped 6 bases from V and 0 bases from J, with 10 bases between. CDR3 length: 15 residues. CDR3 residues: CASTAGFSYNSPLHF. The CDR3 DNA is TGTGCCAGCACCGCAGGGTTCTCCTATAATTCACCCCTCCACTTT.

Sample share makes this clone medium-sized. The rearrangement uses TRBV27 and TRBJ2-5; D tentatively reads TRBD1 or TRBD2 (5 bases each). Germline lookup yields CDR1 MNHEY and CDR2 SMNVEV (reference sequence). Trimming took 1 base from V and 4 from J, leaving 16 bases between them. The CDR3 contains 16 residues. The CDR3, as DNA: TGTGCCAGCAGTTTATTGGGAGTAGCAGGGCGAGAGACCCAGTACTTC. This codes for CASSLLGVAGRETQYF.

V gene TRBV29-1 combines with J gene TRBJ2-7; D might be TRBD2 (7 bases). Trimming left V 4 bases short and J 6 bases short, with 16 bases between. The germline gives CDR1 SQVTM, CDR2 ANQGSEA. The CDR3 covers 13 residues. The CDR3: CSVGISGGREQYF. In DNA, the CDR3 is TGCAGCGTTGGTATTTCCGGGGGGCGCGAGCAGTACTTC.

V usage is TRBV19 and J usage is TRBJ1-3, with no clear D. The CDR3 length is 14 residues. The germline V gene encodes CDR1 LNHDA and CDR2 SQIVND (reference sequence). Trimming took off 4 bases at V and 0 bases at J, with 7 bases between the two ends. The CDR3 is CASSTLTSGNTIYF. The CDR3 DNA sequence: TGTGCCAGTAGTACCCTTACCTCTGGAAACACCATATATTTT.

This clone has a single count. V usage is TRBV10-2 and J usage is TRBJ1-3, with D uncertain. Trimming took 5 bases from V and 8 from J, leaving 13 bases between them. Germline V gene data show CDR1 as WSHSY and CDR2 as SAAADI. The CDR3 runs to 13 residues. In DNA form, the CDR3 reads TGCGCCAGCAGTTCGACATTGGCAGACACCATATATTTT. It is translated as CASSSTLADTIYF.

V gene TRBV5-4 combines with J gene TRBJ2-7; 12 nucleotides line up with TRBD2. Per germline, CDR1 SGHNT and CDR2 YYREEE (reference sequence). After removal of 9 bases from V and 3 bases from J, the junction contained 4 bases not matched to a gene. The CDR3 is 13 amino acids. In DNA form, the CDR3 reads TGTGCCACCCGGACTAGCGGGAACTACGAGCAGTACTTC. Encoded protein: CATRTSGNYEQYF.